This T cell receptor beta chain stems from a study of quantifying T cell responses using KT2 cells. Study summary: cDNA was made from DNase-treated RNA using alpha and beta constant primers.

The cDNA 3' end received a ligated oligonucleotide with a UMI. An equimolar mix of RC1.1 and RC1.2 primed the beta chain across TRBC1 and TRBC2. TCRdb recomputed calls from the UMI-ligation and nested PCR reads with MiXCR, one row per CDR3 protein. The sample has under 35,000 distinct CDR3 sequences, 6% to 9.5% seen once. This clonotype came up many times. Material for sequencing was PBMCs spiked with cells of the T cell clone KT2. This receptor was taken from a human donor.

CDR3 loop: CASIGTLNTEAFF. The CDR3 bases are TGTGCCAGCATCGGGACTTTGAACACTGAAGCTTTCTTT. The chain recombines TRBV6-5 with TRBJ1-1, with a tentative D call TRBD1 (5 bases). V lost 7 bases, J lost 0 bases, and 9 bases lay in between. The CDR3 has 13 amino acids. Germline V gene lookup returns CDR1 MNHEY and CDR2 SVGAGI.